This T cell receptor (beta chain) was recovered during a study of somatic mutations in cytotoxic T cells in rheumatoid arthritis. Trimming took off 5 bases at V and 8 bases at J, with 16 bases between the two ends. This CDR3 is built from 15 residues. Germline-derived CDR1 and CDR2 are MNHEY and SMNVEV (reference sequence). Using immunoSEQ multiplex PCR, the repertoire was profiled, and TCRdb retains in-frame clones only, with some absent. Here the sample spans 15,000 to 20,000 clones, roughly 77% being singletons. This sequence joins TRBV27 and TRBJ2-6; tentative D call: TRBD1 (5 bases). The receptor comes from an adult with rheumatoid arthritis. The specimen was CD8+ T cells sorted from blood. CDR3: CASSPWQAGSNVLTF. DNA for the CDR3: TGTGCCAGCAGTCCATGGCAGGCAGGGTCCAACGTCCTGACTTTC.